This TCR beta chain originates from a study of T cells after yellow fever vaccination. Germline lookup yields CDR1 SGHVS and CDR2 FQNEAQ. Trimming cost V 6 bases and J 5 bases, with 13 bases left between them. The length of the CDR3 is 13 residues. One entry per CDR3 protein results from TCRdb running MiXCR on the 5' RACE reads. The sample has 160,000 or so distinct CDR3 sequences, around 7% seen once. The gene calls are TRBV7-8 and TRBJ2-5; weak D call: TRBD1 (6 bases). The receptor comes from a man aged 18 to 30 who received the YFV17D yellow fever vaccine. Sequencing was performed on CD4+ T cells sorted from PBMCs, taken 5 to 6 days after the first yellow fever vaccination. The CDR3 DNA reads TGTGCCAGCAGAAAGGGGGTTCTGGAGACCCAGTACTTC. Protein: CASRKGVLETQYF.